The T cell receptor beta chain under discussion was sequenced for a study of T cell repertoires in cytomegalovirus infection. Study background: Matching HLA type, along with CMV infection, was indicated by public TCR beta signatures.

In its sample, this clonotype was seen many times. Its specificity is unknown. CDR3 length: 15 amino acids. V lost 1 base and J lost 0, with 8 bases in between. Germline assignment: CDR1 SGHVS and CDR2 FNYEAQ. TCRdb called the reads again in MiXCR, with one record for every CDR3 protein. The sample carries about 740,000 distinct CDR3 sequences, 35% recorded once. Study results and limitations: The cumulative frequency of public TCR beta families identified carriers of CMV plus the relevant HLA. The study found HLA-C-restricted CMV-specific TCR beta clonotypes dominating the ex vivo response.

This TCR was sampled from a human donor in good health (CMV status not recorded). Some clones in this sample may be carry-over from other donors' samples. Sequenced: PBMCs. The chain combines TRBV7-6 with TRBJ2-3, with D perhaps matching TRBD1 (5 bases). CDR3 amino acids: CASSLGGFSTDTQYF. CDR3 nucleotide sequence: TGTGCCAGCAGCTTAGGGGGCTTTAGCACAGATACGCAGTATTTT.